The source of this TCR beta chain is a study of shared clonotypes between healthy human individuals. Study-level information: The cohort had two women and three men, ages 18 to 49.

The sample holds one count of this clone. Trimming at V came to 2 bases and at J to 2 bases, leaving 8 bases not matched to a gene. There are 16 residues in the CDR3. Germline V gene data show CDR1 as SGHRS and CDR2 as YFSETQ. As handled by the study authors: Junction-only sequences produced by ImmunoSEQ had no quality scores, so filtering differed. Profiling relied on immunoSEQ multiplex PCR, and the TCRdb table lists in-frame clones only, not all of them. The V and J calls and clone size are taken from that table; D and trimming were inferred from the DNA. Among about 470,000 clones listed, 75% to 85% were seen once. Approximately 87 million PBMCs went into genomic DNA for unsorted samples.

The sample was PBMCs. This chain connects TRBV5-1 to TRBJ2-3, with 7 bases fitting TRBD2. The clonotype originates from a woman aged 40 to 49 in good health. Some clones in this sample may be carry-over from other donors' samples. The CDR3 region has the DNA TGCGCCAGCAGCTTCCGACTAGCCCAAACCACAGATACGCAGTATTTT. As protein: CASSFRLAQTTDTQYF.